A selection of T cell receptor beta chains follows, all from one sample in a study of TIL therapy for anti-PD-1-resistant metastatic lung cancer. The protocol was immunoSEQ multiplex PCR, while the TCRdb copy is restricted to in-frame clones and leaves out a portion. The sample comprises tens of thousands of clones, 65% to 80% of which are singletons, and around 4.8% rests with the top ten. The specimen comprised blood, sampled at baseline. Receptors were obtained from a woman between 30 and 85 years old with non-small cell lung cancer. Each CDR3 is given with its conserved first and last residue. The D gene is left open where the match is weak. Clone size is stated in some rows and not others, as once, few, many or a class when expanded.

J gene | clone size | D gene | V gene | CDR3 protein | CDR3 DNA
TRBJ2-3 | NA | NA | TRBV5-1 | CASSWAGSTDTQYF | TGCGCCAGCAGCTGGGCCGGGAGCACAGATACGCAGTATTTT
TRBJ1-1 | NA | TRBD1 | TRBV9 | CASSGGDRGYTEAFF | TGTGCCAGCAGCGGGGGGGACAGGGGTTACACTGAAGCTTTCTTT
TRBJ2-2 | NA | NA | TRBV5-8 | CASTRGTGELFF | TGTGCCAGCACCCGTGGCACCGGGGAGCTGTTTTTT
TRBJ2-5 | NA | TRBD2 | TRBV9 | CASSRSGRAEETQYF | TGTGCCAGCAGCAGGAGCGGGAGGGCCGAAGAGACCCAGTACTTC
TRBJ1-5 | NA | NA | TRBV7-9 | CASSFSRGGNQPQHF | TGTGCCAGCAGCTTTTCGAGGGGGGGGAATCAGCCCCAGCATTTT
TRBJ2-2 | NA | NA | TRBV27 | CASSSASDWSTGELFF | TGTGCCAGCAGTTCCGCCTCGGACTGGAGCACCGGGGAGCTGTTTTTT
TRBJ1-1 | NA | NA | TRBV5-1 | CASSLEGRNTEAFF | TGCGCCAGCAGCTTGGAGGGAAGGAATACTGAAGCTTTCTTT
TRBJ2-7 | NA | TRBD2 | TRBV14 | CASSQEIGRASYEQYF | TGTGCCAGCAGCCAAGAAATCGGGAGGGCCTCCTACGAGCAGTACTTC
TRBJ1-2 | NA | NA | TRBV4-1 | CASSQDGGWNGYTF | TGCGCCAGCAGCCAAGATGGAGGGTGGAATGGCTACACCTTC
TRBJ2-1 | NA | NA | TRBV30 | CAWSQGTSSYNEQFF | TGTGCCTGGAGTCAGGGCACGAGCTCCTACAATGAGCAGTTCTTC
TRBJ1-1 | NA | NA | TRBV2 | CASSDWDPENTEAFF | TGTGCCAGCAGTGACTGGGACCCGGAAAACACTGAAGCTTTCTTT
TRBJ1-6 | NA | TRBD1 | TRBV18 | CASSPTAGQANNSPLHF | TGTGCCAGCTCACCAACCGCTGGACAGGCGAATAATTCACCCCTCCACTTT
TRBJ1-1 | NA | NA | TRBV9 | CASSVGWQGNTEAFF | TGTGCCAGCAGCGTAGGGTGGCAGGGGAACACTGAAGCTTTCTTT
TRBJ2-7 | once | TRBD1 | TRBV18 | CASSPPTGDVEQYF | TGTGCCAGCTCACCACCTACAGGGGATGTCGAGCAGTACTTC
TRBJ1-2 | NA | NA | TRBV18 | CASSPPENSFFYGYTF | TGTGCCAGCTCACCACCGGAAAACAGCTTTTTCTATGGCTACACCTTC
TRBJ2-3 | NA | NA | TRBV6-4 | CASSPRLFTDTQYF | TGTGCCAGCAGCCCTCGACTGTTCACAGATACGCAGTATTTT
TRBJ1-5 | NA | TRBD1 | TRBV5-4 | CASSQDRENQPQHF | TGTGCCAGCAGCCAGGACAGGGAGAATCAGCCCCAGCATTTT
TRBJ2-1 | NA | TRBD1 | TRBV5-1 | CASSPGQGVRYNEQFF | TGCGCCAGCAGCCCCGGACAGGGCGTTAGATACAATGAGCAGTTCTTC
TRBJ2-7 | NA | NA | TRBV7-9 | CASSLAQGTTYEQYF | TGTGCCAGCAGCTTAGCGCAGGGTACCACCTACGAGCAGTACTTC
TRBJ1-4 | NA | NA | TRBV7-8 | CASSLGGREKLFF | TGTGCCAGCAGCTTAGGGGGTCGGGAAAAACTGTTTTTT
TRBJ2-1 | NA | NA | TRBV19 | CASSIGVGGLYNEQFF | TGTGCCAGTAGTATCGGAGTTGGCGGCCTCTACAATGAGCAGTTCTTC
TRBJ2-4 | NA | NA | TRBV29-1 | CSVESRQQNIQYF | TGCAGCGTTGAATCGCGCCAGCAAAACATTCAGTACTTC
TRBJ2-1 | NA | NA | TRBV5-1 | CASSLGAAHNEQFF | TGCGCCAGCAGCTTGGGAGCGGCCCACAATGAGCAGTTCTTC
TRBJ1-2 | NA | NA | TRBV5-1 | CASLAGSVYTF | TGCGCCAGTCTCGCGGGATCCGTCTACACCTTC
TRBJ1-2 | NA | NA | TRBV19 | CASNPSLGGYYGYTF | TGTGCCAGTAACCCTTCGTTGGGGGGGTACTATGGCTACACCTTC
TRBJ2-3 | NA | TRBD2 | TRBV4-1 | CASSQVPSGSTDTQYF | TGCGCCAGCAGCCAAGTCCCTAGCGGAAGCACAGATACGCAGTATTTT
TRBJ1-1 | NA | TRBD1 | TRBV6-1 | CASSEDRGTEAFF | TGTGCCAGCAGTGAAGACAGGGGGACTGAAGCTTTCTTT
TRBJ1-6 | NA | NA | TRBV9 | CASSLSVPLVALGNSPLHF | TGTGCCAGCAGCTTGTCGGTACCCTTGGTGGCTTTGGGTAATTCACCCCTCCACTTT
TRBJ2-7 | NA | NA | TRBV4-3 | CASSQTRGPDYEQYF | TGCGCCAGCAGCCAGACTCGGGGGCCCGACTACGAGCAGTACTTC
TRBJ2-7 | few | NA | TRBV4-1 | CASSLSFGTPSNEQYF | TGCGCCAGCAGCCTCTCCTTCGGGACACCCTCGAACGAGCAGTACTTC
TRBJ1-3 | NA | NA | TRBV6-6 | CASRQSTGSGNTIYF | TGTGCCAGCAGACAATCGACAGGATCTGGAAACACCATATATTTT
TRBJ1-1 | NA | TRBD1 | TRBV5-1 | CASSRGQENTEAFF | TGCGCCAGCAGCAGGGGACAGGAGAACACTGAAGCTTTCTTT